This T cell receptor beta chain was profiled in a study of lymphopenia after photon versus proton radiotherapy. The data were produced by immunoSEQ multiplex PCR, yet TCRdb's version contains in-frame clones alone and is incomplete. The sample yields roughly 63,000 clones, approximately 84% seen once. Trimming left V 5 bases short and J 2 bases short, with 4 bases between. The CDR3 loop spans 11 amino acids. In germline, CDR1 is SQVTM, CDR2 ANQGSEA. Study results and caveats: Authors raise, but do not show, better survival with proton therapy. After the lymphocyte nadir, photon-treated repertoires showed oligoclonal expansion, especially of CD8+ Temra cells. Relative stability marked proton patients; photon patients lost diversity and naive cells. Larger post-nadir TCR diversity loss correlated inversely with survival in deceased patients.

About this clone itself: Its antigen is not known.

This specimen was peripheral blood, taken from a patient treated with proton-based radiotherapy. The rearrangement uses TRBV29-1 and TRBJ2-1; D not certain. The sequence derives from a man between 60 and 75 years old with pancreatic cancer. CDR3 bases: TGCAGCGTTCCTGCCTACAATGAGCAGTTCTTC. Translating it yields CSVPAYNEQFF.